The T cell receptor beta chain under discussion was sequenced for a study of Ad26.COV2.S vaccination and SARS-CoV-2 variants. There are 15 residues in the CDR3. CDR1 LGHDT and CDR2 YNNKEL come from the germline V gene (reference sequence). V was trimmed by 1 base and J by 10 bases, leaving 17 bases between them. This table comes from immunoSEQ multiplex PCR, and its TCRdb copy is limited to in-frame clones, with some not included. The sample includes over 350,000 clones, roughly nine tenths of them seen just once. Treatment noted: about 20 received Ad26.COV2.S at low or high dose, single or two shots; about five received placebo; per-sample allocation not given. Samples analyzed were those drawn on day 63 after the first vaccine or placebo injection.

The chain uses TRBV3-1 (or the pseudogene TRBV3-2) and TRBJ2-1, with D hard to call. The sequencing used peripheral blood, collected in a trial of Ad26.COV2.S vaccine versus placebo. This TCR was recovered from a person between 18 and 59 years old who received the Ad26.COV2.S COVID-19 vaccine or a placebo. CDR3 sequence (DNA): TGTGCCAGCAGCCAAGTGGTCAGGCAATCATCCGAGCAGTTCTTC. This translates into CASSQVVRQSSEQFF.